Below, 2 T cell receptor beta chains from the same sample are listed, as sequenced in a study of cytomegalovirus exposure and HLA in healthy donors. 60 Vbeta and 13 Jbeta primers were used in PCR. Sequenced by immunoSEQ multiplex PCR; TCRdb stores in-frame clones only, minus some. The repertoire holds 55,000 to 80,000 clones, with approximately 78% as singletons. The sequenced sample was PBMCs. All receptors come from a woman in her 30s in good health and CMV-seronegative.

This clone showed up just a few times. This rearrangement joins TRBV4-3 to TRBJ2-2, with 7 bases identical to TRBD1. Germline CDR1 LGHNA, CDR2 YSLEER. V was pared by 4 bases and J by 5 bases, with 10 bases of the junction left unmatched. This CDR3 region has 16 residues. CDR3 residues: CASSRAPGQPTGELFF. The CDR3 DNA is TGCGCCAGCAGCCGGGCCCCGGGACAGCCTACCGGGGAGCTGTTTTTT.

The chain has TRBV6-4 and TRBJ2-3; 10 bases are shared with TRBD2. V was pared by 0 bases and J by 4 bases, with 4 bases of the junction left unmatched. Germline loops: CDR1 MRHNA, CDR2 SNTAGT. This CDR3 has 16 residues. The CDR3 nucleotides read TGTGCCAGCAGTGACTCCAGCGGGGGGGCCTCAGATACGCAGTATTTT. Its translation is CASSDSSGGASDTQYF.